One and the same sample provided the 13 T cell receptor beta chains below, sequenced in a study of T cell responses to AZD1222 COVID-19 vaccine (dated by TCRdb to the early 2020s). Libraries were built with the immunoSEQ multiplex PCR assay. In TCRdb, the immuneACCESS table is reduced to in-frame sequences with V and J assigned. These tables do not hold every clone; where another copy was compared, an unresolved V gene accounts for under half, and the others remain unexplained. Here the sample has roughly 70,000 clones; roughly 82% occur a single time. Of the sample, more than 5% is held by the ten largest clones. This specimen's time point label, interpreted: baseline before first vaccination. The starting material was peripheral blood, obtained on day 0 of AZD1222 vaccination. The receptor source for this set is an adult in good health.

J is TRBJ1-1 and V is TRBV5-1; 11 nucleotides match TRBD1. V was pared by 0 bases and J by 4 bases, with 2 bases of the junction left unmatched. CDR3 length equals 15 residues. CDR1 is SGHRS and CDR2 is YFSETQ in the germline V gene. CDR3 nucleotide sequence: TGCGCCAGCAGCTTGGCCGGGACAGGGGGCACTGAAGCTTTCTTT. Translating gives CASSLAGTGGTEAFF.

The chain uses TRBV19 and TRBJ2-1, with D possibly matching TRBD1 (5 bases). The germline V and J ends were trimmed by 5 bases and 12 bases, with 17 bases remaining between them. CDR1 is LNHDA, CDR2 SQIVND, per germline (reference sequence). The CDR3 consists of 13 residues. The CDR3 is CASSPSKGARQFF. The CDR3 region has the DNA TGTGCCAGTAGTCCTAGTAAAGGGGCTCGGCAGTTCTTC.

V is TRBV25-1 and J is TRBJ2-7; 11 positions agree with TRBD1. The J segment lost 4 bases and the V segment lost 6 bases, leaving 8 bases of the junction unmatched. The germline gives CDR1 MGHDK, CDR2 SYGVNS. The CDR3 length is 15 residues. CDR3 sequence (DNA): TGTGCCAGCAGACCTCGGGACAGGGGGATTTACGAGCAGTACTTC. Encoded protein: CASRPRDRGIYEQYF.

The V call is TRBV6-5, the J call TRBJ1-1, with D possibly TRBD1 on 5 matching bases. The V and J ends lost 4 bases and 5 bases respectively, with 8 bases between them. The CDR3 is 12 residues long. Germline CDR1 reads MNHEY; CDR2 reads SVGAGI. CDR3 DNA sequence: TGTGCCAGCAGTTTTGGGGGGACTGAAGCTTTCTTT. This translates into CASSFGGTEAFF.

V and J are TRBV12-3 or TRBV12-4 and TRBJ2-7, with 7 positions matching TRBD1. The CDR3 contains 13 residues. V lost 5 bases, J lost 3 bases, and 4 bases stayed unmatched. CDR3 nucleotides: TGTGCCAGCAGTCCGGACAGGAACTACGAGCAGTACTTC. Translating it yields CASSPDRNYEQYF.

The chain joins TRBV3-1 (or the pseudogene TRBV3-2) to TRBJ1-2; no firm D call. The V and J ends lost 0 bases and 6 bases respectively, with 11 bases between them. Germline V gives CDR1 LGHDT, CDR2 YNNKEL (reference sequence). This CDR3 is built from 14 residues. The CDR3 reads CASSQEQLLHGYTF. The CDR3 DNA is TGTGCCAGCAGCCAAGAACAGCTTCTCCATGGCTACACCTTC.

This clone showed up just a few times. The chain links TRBV3-1 (or the pseudogene TRBV3-2) to TRBJ2-7; a possible D gene is TRBD1 (6 bases). Trimming cost V 1 base and J 3 bases, with 10 bases left between them. Germline V gene data show CDR1 as LGHDT and CDR2 as YNNKEL (reference sequence). This CDR3 is built from 14 residues. CDR3 residues: CASSQGQAFYEQYF. CDR3 in DNA: TGTGCCAGCAGCCAAGGACAGGCGTTCTACGAGCAGTACTTC.

This chain uses TRBV7-2 with TRBJ2-7; 8 nucleotides match TRBD1. The CDR3 has 14 amino acids. Unmatched junction bases numbered 8, after V lost 8 bases and J lost 2 bases. Germline CDR1 and CDR2: SGHTA and FQGNSA. The DNA of the CDR3 is TGTGCCAGCGGCCCGGCAGGGGGCCCCTACGAGCAGTACTTC. It translates to CASGPAGGPYEQYF.

This clone has only a few counts. The CDR3 DNA reads as TGCGCCAGCAGCCAAGATGGGGGGTGGGAGACCCAGTACTTC. Translated: CASSQDGGWETQYF. The rearrangement joins TRBV4-1 to TRBJ2-5, with a weak D call TRBD2 (6 bases). The V and J ends lost 0 bases and 5 bases respectively, with 10 bases between them. This CDR3 region has 14 residues. Germline V gene data show CDR1 as MGHRA and CDR2 as YSYEKL.

The V and J genes are TRBV5-5 and TRBJ2-7, with 9 bases matching TRBD1. The trim removed 5 bases at V and 5 bases at J, leaving 8 bases unmatched. Germline assignment: CDR1 SGHKS and CDR2 YYEKEE (reference sequence). The CDR3 is made up of 14 amino acids. The CDR3 here is CASRPGTGWNEQYF. CDR3 nucleotide sequence: TGTGCCAGCAGACCCGGGACAGGGTGGAACGAGCAGTACTTC.

The chain is built from TRBV29-1 and TRBJ1-1, with D possibly TRBD1 on 5 matching bases. CDR1 SQVTM and CDR2 ANQGSEA come from the germline V gene. CDR3 size: 12 residues. Trimming left V 7 bases short and J 1 base short, with 10 bases between. CDR3 bases: TGCAGCGCCATGCAGGGGAACACTGAAGCTTTCTTT. Protein product: CSAMQGNTEAFF.

V usage is TRBV4-2 and J usage is TRBJ2-7; 8 nucleotides agree with TRBD1. This CDR3 is built from 14 residues. V trimming: 5 bases; J trimming: 2 bases; junction bases outside the gene matches: 5. The germline V gene encodes CDR1 LGHNA and CDR2 YNFKEQ. The CDR3 spells CASSSSDRAYEQYF. The CDR3 DNA sequence: TGTGCCAGCAGCTCTTCGGACAGGGCCTACGAGCAGTACTTC.

The rearrangement links TRBV5-8 to TRBJ2-7; D is perhaps TRBD1 or TRBD2 (6 bases each). The CDR3 extends over 13 amino acids. Germline loops: CDR1 SGHTS, CDR2 YDEGEE. Trimming cost V 5 bases and J 2 bases, with 11 bases left between them. The CDR3 region is CASSLRGAYEQYF. CDR3 DNA: TGTGCCAGCAGTTTGAGGGGGGCCTACGAGCAGTACTTC.